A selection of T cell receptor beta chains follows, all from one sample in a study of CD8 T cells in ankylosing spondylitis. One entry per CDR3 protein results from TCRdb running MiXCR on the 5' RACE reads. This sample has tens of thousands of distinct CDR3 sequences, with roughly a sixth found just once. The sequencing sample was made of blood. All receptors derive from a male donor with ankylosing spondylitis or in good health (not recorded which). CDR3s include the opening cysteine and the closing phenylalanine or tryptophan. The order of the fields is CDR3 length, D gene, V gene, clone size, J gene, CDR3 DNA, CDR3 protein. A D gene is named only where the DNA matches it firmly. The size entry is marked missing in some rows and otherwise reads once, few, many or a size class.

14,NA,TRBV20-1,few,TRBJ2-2,TGCAGTGCCCAGAGAGTTTCGAACACCGGGGAGCTGTTTTTT,CSAQRVSNTGELFF
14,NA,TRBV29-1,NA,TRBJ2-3,TGCAGCGTTGTTCGGGCAGGGGGGACAGATACGCAGTATTTT,CSVVRAGGTDTQYF
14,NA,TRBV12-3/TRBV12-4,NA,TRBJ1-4,TGTGCCAGCAGTTTCGGGCAGGGGTATGAAAAACTGTTTTTT,CASSFGQGYEKLFF
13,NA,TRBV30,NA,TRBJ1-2,TGTGCCTGGATGCGAGGGGTAAACTATGGCTACACCTTC,CAWMRGVNYGYTF
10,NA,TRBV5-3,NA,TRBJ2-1,TGTGCCAAATCTTGGGGGGAGCAGTTCTTC,CAKSWGEQFF
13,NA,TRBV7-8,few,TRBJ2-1,TGTGCCAGCAGCCTGCGGATGGTCAATGAGCAGTTCTTC,CASSLRMVNEQFF
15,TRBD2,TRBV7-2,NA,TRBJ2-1,TGTGCCAGCAGCCGAGGACTAGCCAGGCAAAATGAGCAGTTCTTC,CASSRGLARQNEQFF
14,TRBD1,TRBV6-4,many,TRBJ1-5,TGTGCCAGCAGTGACTTGACAGGGGTACAGCCCCAGCATTTT,CASSDLTGVQPQHF
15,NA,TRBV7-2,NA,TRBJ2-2,TGTGCCAGCAGCTTCTTAGGGGGGAGCACCGGGGAGCTGTTTTTT,CASSFLGGSTGELFF
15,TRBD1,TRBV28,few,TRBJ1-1,TGTGCCAGCAGGACGATCGGACAGGGAAGGACTGAAGCTTTCTTT,CASRTIGQGRTEAFF
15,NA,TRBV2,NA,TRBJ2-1,TGTGCCAGCAGGTTACAGACGAGCTCCTACAATGAGCAGTTCTTC,CASRLQTSSYNEQFF
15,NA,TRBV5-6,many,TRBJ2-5,TGTGCCAGCAGCTTGTATTCTGGGTCGCAAGAGACCCAGTACTTC,CASSLYSGSQETQYF
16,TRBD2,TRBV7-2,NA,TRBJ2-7,TGTGCCAGCAGCTTAGCCGCCAGCGGGAGGACCTACGAGCAGTACTTC,CASSLAASGRTYEQYF
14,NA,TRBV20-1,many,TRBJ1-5,TGCAGTGCTAGAGAAGGCGGGAGCAATCAGCCCCAGCATTTT,CSAREGGSNQPQHF
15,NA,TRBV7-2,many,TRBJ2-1,TGTGCCAGCAGCCAGGGGTCCGGTACAGGGAATGAGCAGTTCTTC,CASSQGSGTGNEQFF
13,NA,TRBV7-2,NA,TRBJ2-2,TGTGCCAGCAGCTTCTTTGACACCGGGGAGCTGTTTTTT,CASSFFDTGELFF